This T cell receptor (beta chain) was recovered during a study of T-cell memory formation after mild COVID-19. From the 5' RACE reads, TCRdb called clonotypes with MiXCR, one entry per CDR3 protein. The table lists 400,000 to 500,000 distinct CDR3 sequences, roughly 20% of them singletons. This clonotype was observed many times. A read error is likely, as this CDR3 ends without the conserved phenylalanine or tryptophan. It is unclear where the CDR3 begins or ends on the DNA, so no DNA is shown, and the CDR3 is as TCRdb lists it. The CDR3 contains 8 residues when both ends are counted. Germline V lookup: CDR1 SGHKS, CDR2 YYEKEE (reference sequence).

The chain combines TRBV5-5 with TRBJ2-5; the table's D gene call, TRBD1, was not cross checked with the DNA. The sequencing sample was made of PBMCs or a T cell subset sorted from them (not recorded which). The sequence was obtained from an adult woman who had mild COVID-19 (a few samples of this study predate the infection). Cell type and time point are not known. Here the CDR3 reads CASSSQHR.